The rows below give T cell receptor beta chains drawn from one sample of a study of OX40 agonist ivuxolimab in advanced cancers. Sequenced by immunoSEQ multiplex PCR; TCRdb stores in-frame clones only, minus some. Found here are roughly 34,000 clones, more than 70% of them singletons; the top ten hold 0.9% to 0.95%. The source was CD4+ or CD8+ T cells sorted from blood, collected in a trial of the OX40 agonist ivuxolimab. The receptors stem from an adult with an advanced solid tumor such as melanoma, head and neck, liver or kidney cancer. The CDR3 runs from the conserved cysteine through the conserved F or W. The order of the fields is V gene, D gene, clone size, J gene, CDR3 protein, CDR3 DNA. D genes are given only for firm matches. Where a row states a size, it is once, few, many or the class of an expanded clone; other rows omit it.

TRBV6-5	-	once	TRBJ2-1	CASGNGVGNEQFF	TGTGCCAGCGGTAACGGGGTCGGCAATGAGCAGTTCTTC
TRBV7-9	TRBD1	-	TRBJ2-1	CASSPAPGQGARNEQFF	TGTGCCAGCAGCCCTGCCCCTGGACAGGGGGCGCGGAATGAGCAGTTCTTC
TRBV6-1	TRBD2	-	TRBJ2-7	CASSVLAGGTYEQYF	TGTGCCAGCAGCGTACTAGCGGGAGGGACCTACGAGCAGTACTTC
TRBV11-2	-	-	TRBJ2-7	CASSLFQLRGGESYEQYF	TGTGCCAGCAGCTTATTCCAGCTTAGGGGGGGCGAAAGTTACGAGCAGTACTTC
TRBV7-9	-	once	TRBJ1-5	CASSPGGNQPQHF	TGTGCCAGCAGCCCCGGCGGGAATCAGCCCCAGCATTTT
TRBV28	TRBD1	-	TRBJ1-1	CASGQGARAFF	TGTGCCAGCGGACAGGGGGCGCGAGCTTTCTTT
TRBV19	-	-	TRBJ2-5	CASSIAGLDQETQYF	TGTGCCAGTAGTATCGCGGGACTTGACCAAGAGACCCAGTACTTC
TRBV10-1	TRBD1	-	TRBJ1-2	CASSPDRGGQLGGYTF	TGCGCCAGCAGTCCGGACAGGGGAGGCCAGTTGGGGGGCTACACCTTC
TRBV10-1	-	once	TRBJ2-7	CASSRDSLDEQYF	TGCGCCAGCAGCCGGGACTCCCTAGACGAGCAGTACTTC
TRBV7-2	TRBD1	-	TRBJ2-7	CASSLSGTGSYEQYF	TGTGCCAGCAGCTTATCCGGGACAGGCAGCTACGAGCAGTACTTC
TRBV6-1	-	once	TRBJ1-5	CASSEARVLSNQPQHF	TGTGCCAGCAGTGAAGCGCGGGTTTTGAGCAATCAGCCCCAGCATTTT
TRBV9	TRBD1	-	TRBJ2-5	CASSAPTGGWETQYF	TGTGCCAGCAGCGCACCGACAGGGGGTTGGGAGACCCAGTACTTC
TRBV5-1	TRBD2	-	TRBJ2-5	CASSDGTSGGAYETQYF	TGCGCCAGCAGCGATGGGACTAGCGGGGGGGCTTATGAGACCCAGTACTTC
TRBV6-1	-	-	TRBJ1-1	CASSVRGNTEAFF	TGTGCCAGCAGTGTGCGGGGGAACACTGAAGCTTTCTTT
TRBV5-5	TRBD1	-	TRBJ1-5	CASSPTFRDRVLKQPQHF	TGTGCCAGCAGCCCAACCTTCCGGGACAGGGTATTAAAACAGCCCCAGCATTTT
TRBV20-1	-	once	TRBJ2-3	CSARGQDTQYF	TGCAGTGCTAGGGGACAAGATACGCAGTATTTT
TRBV30	-	-	TRBJ1-1	CAWSVPSGGMNTEAFF	TGTGCCTGGAGTGTACCGTCAGGAGGGATGAACACTGAAGCTTTCTTT
TRBV18	-	-	TRBJ1-5	CASSLGVYGSQPQHF	TGTGCCAGCTCACTCGGGGTTTATGGGAGTCAGCCCCAGCATTTT
TRBV5-1	TRBD2	-	TRBJ2-7	CASSRGEREGAYEQYF	TGCGCCAGCAGCCGGGGGGAGCGGGAGGGAGCCTACGAGCAGTACTTC
TRBV30	TRBD2	-	TRBJ2-5	CAWIGLSTSGGEETQYF	TGTGCCTGGATAGGCCTCTCTACTAGCGGGGGGGAAGAGACCCAGTACTTC
TRBV6-6	-	-	TRBJ2-3	CASSSPTDTQYF	TGTGCCAGCAGTTCCCCGACAGATACGCAGTATTTT
TRBV7-2	TRBD1	once	TRBJ2-1	CASSLDTGAYNEQFF	TGTGCCAGCAGCTTAGACACAGGGGCTTACAATGAGCAGTTCTTC
TRBV30	-	-	TRBJ1-4	CAWIAQGANEKLFF	TGTGCCTGGATCGCGCAGGGTGCTAATGAAAAACTGTTTTTT
TRBV5-1	TRBD1	-	TRBJ2-7	CASSQSRDRARHF	TGCGCCAGCAGCCAGTCCCGGGACAGGGCCCGGCACTTC
TRBV29-1	-	once	TRBJ1-2	CSVGGQGHGYTF	TGCAGCGTTGGGGGTCAAGGTCATGGCTACACCTTC
TRBV21-1	-	-	TRBJ2-2	CASSRTGELFF	TGTGCCAGCTCCAGGACCGGGGAGCTGTTTTTT
TRBV2	-	once	TRBJ1-3	CASSSPDSGNTIYF	TGTGCCAGCAGTTCCCCCGACTCTGGAAACACCATATATTTT